Listed here are 23 T cell receptor beta chains from one sample, sequenced in a study of a mutant IDH1 vaccine in newly diagnosed glioma. Time point indicated: baseline, week 1 (first vaccination visit). Treatment reported: pre-vaccination baseline after standard-of-care therapy. Profiling relied on immunoSEQ multiplex PCR, and the TCRdb table lists in-frame clones only, not all of them. The data hold 20,000 to 30,000 clones, with about nine tenths observed a single time. This sample comprised PBMCs, obtained from a glioma patient treated with radiotherapy, temozolomide or both. These receptor sequences come from a man younger than 45 with glioma.

The J gene is TRBJ1-2, the V gene TRBV5-1; TRBD1 matches at 8 bases. With V trimmed by 3 bases and J by 14 bases, 9 bases remained unmatched. The CDR3 contains 12 residues. Germline CDR1 reads SGHRS; CDR2 reads YFSETQ. DNA for the CDR3: TGCGCCAGCAGCTCCGGACAGGGAGGTTGGACCTTC. Translation: CASSSGQGGWTF.

The rearrangement joins TRBV7-6 to TRBJ1-2; possibly TRBD1 for D (5 bases). Germline CDR1 SGHVS, CDR2 FNYEAQ. The CDR3 is 15 amino acids. With 2 bases removed from V and 7 bases from J, the gap between germline ends came to 17 bases. CDR3 loop: CASSLIATGGGGYTF. The CDR3, as DNA: TGTGCCAGCAGCTTAATTGCCACGGGGGGGGGTGGCTACACCTTC. Supplemented by reference TRBV7-6 and TRBJ1-2, the full variable domain reads GAGVSQSPRYKVTKRGQDVALRCDPISGHVSLYWYRQALGQGPEFLTYFNYEAQQDKSGLPNDRFSAERPEGSISTLTIQRTEQRDSAMYRCASSLIATGGGGYTFGSGTRLTVV.

In DNA, the CDR3 is TGTGCCAGCAGCTTAGCAAAGGCTAGCGGGTATCAAGAGACCCAGTACTTC. This gives the protein CASSLAKASGYQETQYF. The chain joins TRBV7-9 to TRBJ2-5; TRBD2 matches 8 bases. V dropped 0 bases and J dropped 2; count of bases not matched to a gene: 8. The CDR3 runs 17 residues. Germline loops: CDR1 SEHNR, CDR2 FQNEAQ (reference sequence).

V gene TRBV5-5 combines with J gene TRBJ1-2, with D possibly TRBD1 on 5 matching bases. Germline V lookup: CDR1 SGHKS, CDR2 YYEKEE (reference sequence). Trimming took 0 bases from V and 4 from J, leaving 13 bases between them. This CDR3 has 15 amino acids. CDR3 DNA: TGTGCCAGCAGCTTGGCCTGGGGGTCCGGCTATGGCTACACCTTC. Translation: CASSLAWGSGYGYTF.

The chain recombines TRBV9 with TRBJ2-3; D is possibly TRBD1 or TRBD2 (6 bases each). In germline, CDR1 is SGDLS, CDR2 YYNGEE. V was clipped by 0 bases and J by 0 bases, with 17 bases between them. The CDR3 loop spans 18 amino acids. DNA for the CDR3: TGTGCCAGCAGCGTAGGGGGCGGGATGGGGGCTAGCACAGATACGCAGTATTTT. Translating gives CASSVGGGMGASTDTQYF.

The gene calls are TRBV7-9 and TRBJ2-5; no clear D. The end of the DNA aligns better with TRBJ2-7, so the J call may be wrong. CDR1 is SEHNR, CDR2 FQNEAQ, per germline (reference sequence). The CDR3 runs to 12 residues. CDR3 residues: CASSLGYYEQYF. CDR3 in DNA: TGTGCCAGCAGCTTAGGCTACTACGAGCAGTACTTC.

This clone was recorded only once. This chain joins TRBV5-4 and TRBJ2-7; D is unresolved. This CDR3 has 15 amino acids. In germline, CDR1 is SGHNT, CDR2 YYREEE (reference sequence). V was shortened by 1 base and J by 1 base, with 12 bases between the two germline ends. The CDR3 coding sequence is TGTGCCAGCAGCTTGTGGTCCAGGTCTTCCTACGAGCAGTACTTC. The encoded protein is CASSLWSRSSYEQYF. The full variable domain, in which reference TRBV5-4 and TRBJ2-7 provide the parts outside the CDR3, is ETGVTQSPTHLIKTRGQQVTLRCSSQSGHNTVSWYQQALGQGPQFIFQYYREEENGRGNFPPRFSGLQFPNYSSELNVNALELDDSALYLCASSLWSRSSYEQYFGPGTRLTVT.

The rearrangement uses TRBV6-1 and TRBJ1-5; D not certain. The CDR3 covers 15 residues. Germline V gene lookup returns CDR1 MNHNS and CDR2 SASEGT. The germline V and J ends were trimmed by 6 bases and 9 bases, with 21 bases remaining between them. This CDR3 reads CASSANQVASSPQHF. The CDR3 DNA follows: TGTGCCAGCAGCGCGAACCAGGTTGCCTCTTCGCCCCAGCATTTT.

This clone has just one count. The rearrangement joins TRBV5-1 to TRBJ2-5; 9 bases are a match to TRBD1. Per the germline V gene, CDR1 is SGHRS and CDR2 is YFSETQ. The CDR3 length is 15 residues. V was pared by 3 bases and J by 5 bases, with 8 bases of the junction left unmatched. The CDR3 sequence is CASSSLTGGGETQYF. The CDR3 DNA sequence: TGCGCCAGCAGCTCGTTAACAGGGGGCGGGGAGACCCAGTACTTC. The whole variable domain, remainder taken from reference TRBV5-1 and TRBJ2-5, is KAGVTQTPRYLIKTRGQQVTLSCSPISGHRSVSWYQQTPGQGLQFLFEYFSETQRNKGNFPGRFSGRQFSNSRSEMNVSTLELGDSALYLCASSSLTGGGETQYFGPGTRLLVL.

The CDR3 nucleotides are TGTGCCAGCAGTTCCTCTAGATCCCCTGGGGCCAACGTCCTGACTTTC. Translating gives CASSSSRSPGANVLTF. The chain links TRBV2 to TRBJ2-6; unclear D gene. The V and J ends lost 5 bases and 2 bases respectively, with 13 bases between them. In germline, CDR1 is SNHLY, CDR2 FYNNEI. The CDR3 is made up of 16 amino acids.

The gene calls are TRBV15 and TRBJ2-2, with unresolved D. This CDR3 has 14 amino acids. Germline V gene sequence: CDR1 LNHNV, CDR2 YYDKDF (reference sequence). The V gene lost 5 bases and the J gene lost 10 bases, with 17 bases spanning the gap. The CDR3 sequence is CATSFRTTGAELFF. The CDR3, as DNA: TGTGCCACCAGCTTCCGGACGACGGGCGCGGAGCTGTTTTTT.

The V and J genes are TRBV7-9 and TRBJ1-2; maybe TRBD1 (5 bases). CDR3 length equals 16 residues. V was trimmed by 4 bases and J by 4 bases, leaving 19 bases between them. Germline values: CDR1 SEHNR, CDR2 FQNEAQ (reference sequence). The CDR3 is CASSSPGPATPYGYTF. The CDR3 DNA is TGTGCCAGCAGCTCGCCGGGACCTGCAACACCCTATGGCTACACCTTC. Using reference TRBV7-9 and TRBJ1-2 for the parts outside the CDR3, the full variable domain is DTGVSQNPRHKITKRGQNVTFRCDPISEHNRLYWYRQTLGQGPEFLTYFQNEAQLEKSRLLSDRFSAERPKGSFSTLEIQRTEQGDSAMYLCASSSPGPATPYGYTFGSGTRLTVV.

This clone has only a few counts. Other DNA sequences of this sample code for an identical CDR3. The J gene is TRBJ2-1, the V gene TRBV27, with D possibly being TRBD1 (6 bases). This CDR3 contains 13 residues. Germline CDR1 reads MNHEY; CDR2 reads SMNVEV (reference sequence). V lost 5 bases and J 4 bases, leaving 9 bases between the germline ends. The CDR3 is CASSLGQYNEQFF. CDR3 DNA: TGTGCCAGCAGTCTCGGACAGTACAATGAGCAGTTCTTC.

The J gene is TRBJ2-7, the V gene TRBV28; TRBD2 might be the D (5 bases). Per the germline V gene, CDR1 is MDHEN and CDR2 is SYDVKM. The ends were cut back, 2 bases at V and 1 base at J, with 12 bases in the middle. This CDR3 has 15 amino acids. The chain's CDR3 is CASSLGESYSYEQYF. The CDR3 region has the DNA TGTGCCAGCAGTTTAGGGGAGTCTTATTCCTACGAGCAGTACTTC.

J is TRBJ2-1 and V is TRBV19; D is possibly TRBD2 (6 bases). Trimming removed 2 bases from V and 9 bases from J, with 14 bases in between. Germline V lookup: CDR1 LNHDA, CDR2 SQIVND (reference sequence). The CDR3 length is 14 residues. The DNA for the CDR3 is TGTGCCAGTAGTATAAATAGCGGTAGGAGTGAGCAGTTCTTC. Protein: CASSINSGRSEQFF.

The chain recombines TRBV29-1 with TRBJ2-1, with 13 bases fitting TRBD2. Germline CDR1 and CDR2: SQVTM and ANQGSEA. V was clipped by 8 bases and J by 1 base; unmatched bases: 11. This CDR3 comprises 17 residues. This CDR3 reads CSTGELAGGRSYNEQFF. CDR3 in DNA: TGCAGCACGGGGGAACTAGCGGGAGGGCGGTCCTACAATGAGCAGTTCTTC.

The V gene is TRBV12-5, the J gene TRBJ1-1; 7 bases match TRBD1. Looked up from germline, CDR1 is LGHNT and CDR2 is FRNRAP. The V gene end was trimmed by 5 bases and the J gene end by 1 base; junction bases not matched to a gene: 4. The CDR3 has 14 residues. In DNA form, the CDR3 reads TGTGCTAGTGGTCCAAGACAGGGGAACACTGAAGCTTTCTTT. This encodes CASGPRQGNTEAFF.

The V gene is TRBV6-1, the J gene TRBJ1-1; no clear D gene. Looked up from germline, CDR1 is MNHNS and CDR2 is SASEGT. The length of the CDR3 is 14 residues. Deletions cut 4 bases from V and 1 base from J, with 10 bases between. The CDR3: CASSAGPRNTEAFF. DNA of the CDR3: TGTGCCAGCAGTGCCGGGCCCAGGAACACTGAAGCTTTCTTT.

This chain joins TRBV11-3 and TRBJ2-3; a possible D gene is TRBD1 (6 bases). The germline V gene has CDR1 SGHNT and CDR2 YENEEA. V gave up 3 bases and J gave up 4 bases, with 11 bases separating them. The CDR3 covers 14 residues. For the CDR3, the DNA is TGTGCCAGCAGCTTCAGCAGGGGTGCAGATACGCAGTATTTT. This codes for CASSFSRGADTQYF. The full variable domain, rest sourced from reference TRBV11-3 and TRBJ2-3, is EAGVVQSPRYKIIEKKQPVAFWCNPISGHNTLYWYLQNLGQGPELLIRYENEEAVDDSQLPKDRFSAERLKGVDSTLKIQPAELGDSAVYLCASSFSRGADTQYFGPGTRLTVL.

The CDR3 coding sequence is TGCGCCAGCAGCCTAGTCCCCAGACAGGACACTGAAGCTTTCTTT. Translated, it gives CASSLVPRQDTEAFF. This chain connects TRBV5-1 to TRBJ1-1; D is possibly TRBD1 (6 bases). CDR3 length: 15 residues. Germline V CDR1 and CDR2: SGHRS, YFSETQ. The germline V and J ends were trimmed by 4 bases and 3 bases, with 16 bases remaining between them. Supplemented by reference TRBV5-1 and TRBJ1-1, the full variable domain reads KAGVTQTPRYLIKTRGQQVTLSCSPISGHRSVSWYQQTPGQGLQFLFEYFSETQRNKGNFPGRFSGRQFSNSRSEMNVSTLELGDSALYLCASSLVPRQDTEAFFGQGTRLTVV.

The V and J genes are TRBV5-8 and TRBJ1-1; 8 positions match TRBD1. CDR3 size: 14 residues. Germline loops: CDR1 SGHTS, CDR2 YDEGEE. The junction had 9 bases not matched to a gene; V was cut back by 4 bases and J by 7 bases. CDR3 region: CASSPGGANLEAFF. In DNA, the CDR3 is TGTGCCAGCAGCCCAGGGGGCGCGAATCTTGAAGCTTTCTTT.

The chain couples TRBV18 to TRBJ2-7, with no clear D. The CDR3 has 15 residues. V was pared by 0 bases and J by 4 bases, with 13 bases between. Germline V gives CDR1 KGHSH, CDR2 LQKENI. The CDR3 nucleotides read TGTGCCAGCTCACCACCGAGAGGCAGCAATTACGAGCAGTACTTC. As protein: CASSPPRGSNYEQYF.

The rearrangement joins TRBV6-4 to TRBJ2-1, with unresolved D. CDR1 and CDR2 from the germline V gene are MRHNA and SNTAGT. V dropped 5 bases and J dropped 2 bases, with 7 bases sitting between them. The CDR3 loop spans 13 amino acids. Here the CDR3 reads CASSPRAYNEQFF. CDR3 in DNA: TGTGCCAGCAGTCCGAGAGCCTACAATGAGCAGTTCTTC.